This T cell receptor (beta chain) was recovered during a study of neurological immune-mediated disorders. TCRdb called the 5' RACE reads again in MiXCR, with one record for every CDR3 protein. This sample has 42,000 or so distinct CDR3 sequences, with 2.5% found just once. The table lists this clonotype with many counts. V lost 5 bases to trimming and J lost 0 bases, with 22 bases between them. The CDR3 covers 18 residues. The genes are TRBV12-3 or TRBV12-4 and TRBJ1-2; weak D call: TRBD1 (6 bases). Sample: PBMCs. This receptor was identified in a man aged 25 to 45 with multiple sclerosis. CDR3 nucleotide sequence: TGTGCCAGCAGTCCGGGACATTCCCGCGCCCTCTCTAACTATGGCTACACCTTC. Translated: CASSPGHSRALSNYGYTF.